These T cell receptor beta chains were read from a single sample in a study of blood T cell repertoires in COVID-19. The repertoire was sequenced with immunoSEQ multiplex PCR; TCRdb's copy has only in-frame clones and lacks some. The table has 150,000 or so clones, about 90% seen once. The source material was PBMCs or T cells enriched from blood (not recorded which). The receptors shown here come from a woman in her 50s who had recovered from COVID-19. Both conserved end residues are part of each CDR3. The order of the fields is D gene, J gene, V gene, clone size, CDR3 protein, CDR3 DNA. A D gene is named only where the DNA matches it firmly. A clone size is listed for some rows: how often the clone was seen (once, few, many), or a class if it is expanded.

D: NA; J: TRBJ1-2; V: TRBV3-1/TRBV3-2; size: NA; CDR3: CASSQRLRREVGGYTF; DNA: TGTGCCAGCAGCCAACGACTCAGGCGGGAGGTCGGCGGCTACACCTTC
D: NA; J: TRBJ2-5; V: TRBV9; size: NA; CDR3: CASSSSPVAQETQYF; DNA: TGTGCCAGCAGCTCGAGCCCTGTAGCGCAAGAGACCCAGTACTTC
D: NA; J: TRBJ2-5; V: TRBV18; size: NA; CDR3: CASSPGAQETQYF; DNA: TGTGCCAGCTCACCTGGGGCCCAAGAGACCCAGTACTTC
D: NA; J: TRBJ2-1; V: TRBV4-1; size: NA; CDR3: CASSQERPAGANEQFF; DNA: TGCGCCAGCAGCCAAGAAAGGCCCGCGGGGGCGAATGAGCAGTTCTTC
D: TRBD1; J: TRBJ2-7; V: TRBV16; size: NA; CDR3: CASSEAGTGALPSSYEQYF; DNA: TGTGCCAGCAGCGAAGCCGGGACAGGGGCCCTTCCGAGCTCCTACGAGCAGTACTTC
D: NA; J: TRBJ2-3; V: TRBV7-9; size: NA; CDR3: CASSSSGISTDTQYF; DNA: TGTGCCAGCAGCTCCAGCGGAATCAGCACAGATACGCAGTATTTT
D: NA; J: TRBJ1-6; V: TRBV18; size: once; CDR3: CASSPDSSRSPLHF; DNA: TGTGCCAGCTCACCCGACTCTAGTCGGTCACCCCTCCACTTT
D: TRBD2; J: TRBJ2-7; V: TRBV5-1; size: NA; CDR3: CASSAIAGTHEQYF; DNA: TGCGCCAGCAGCGCCATAGCGGGAACTCACGAGCAGTACTTC
D: TRBD2; J: TRBJ2-7; V: TRBV19; size: NA; CDR3: CASSIGLAGVGEQYF; DNA: TGTGCCAGTAGTATAGGACTAGCGGGAGTAGGCGAGCAGTACTTC
D: TRBD1; J: TRBJ1-1; V: TRBV5-1; size: few; CDR3: CASSLGQGRKEQAFF; DNA: TGCGCCAGCAGCTTGGGACAGGGGAGGAAGGAACAAGCTTTCTTT
D: NA; J: TRBJ2-2; V: TRBV5-1; size: NA; CDR3: CASSSVGGTGELFF; DNA: TGCGCCAGCAGCTCAGTCGGGGGTACCGGGGAGCTGTTTTTT
D: NA; J: TRBJ1-2; V: TRBV5-1; size: NA; CDR3: CATRQDNYGYTF; DNA: TGCGCCACCAGACAGGACAACTATGGCTACACCTTC
D: NA; J: TRBJ2-2; V: TRBV6-1; size: NA; CDR3: CASSELGKGGELFF; DNA: TGTGCCAGCAGTGAACTAGGAAAGGGGGGGGAGCTGTTTTTT
D: NA; J: TRBJ2-5; V: TRBV27; size: NA; CDR3: CASSLSGTYQETQYF; DNA: TGTGCCAGCAGTTTATCGGGCACCTACCAAGAGACCCAGTACTTC
D: NA; J: TRBJ2-3; V: TRBV6-5; size: NA; CDR3: CASSYGSDIRTDTQYF; DNA: TGTGCCAGCAGTTACGGGTCGGACATCCGGACAGATACGCAGTATTTT